Below, one T cell receptor (beta chain) is given with its context. The source of the sample is a study of control samples from healthy donors and cancer patients. Germline lookup yields CDR1 SGHRS and CDR2 YFSETQ. V was pared by 2 bases and J by 1 base, with 6 bases between. The CDR3 length is 13 residues. Sequencing was performed with immunoSEQ multiplex PCR; in TCRdb, only in-frame clones are kept and a portion is missing. The data hold around 200,000 clones, with around 94% observed a single time. The chain employs TRBV5-1 and TRBJ1-1; D is unresolved. The sequenced sample was blood. The sequence was obtained from a man aged 50 or older in good health. CDR3 DNA: TGCGCCAGCAGCTTTGGTTGGAACACTGAAGCTTTCTTT. It is translated as CASSFGWNTEAFF.